This TCR beta chain was sequenced in a study of OX40 agonist ivuxolimab in advanced cancers. Looked up from germline, CDR1 is SGDLS and CDR2 is YYNGEE. The CDR3 consists of 15 residues. The junction had 9 bases not matched to a gene; V was cut back by 4 bases and J by 5 bases. Profiled with immunoSEQ multiplex PCR; TCRdb holds only in-frame clones, not every one. The sample contains 13,000 or so clones, around nine tenths of which appear only once. The rearrangement joins TRBV9 to TRBJ2-7; 10 positions agree with TRBD2. This specimen consisted of CD4+ or CD8+ T cells sorted from blood, obtained in a trial of the OX40 agonist ivuxolimab. The receptor's source is an adult with an advanced solid tumor such as melanoma, head and neck, liver or kidney cancer. CDR3 sequence: CASSFTGTSVHEQYF. The CDR3 coding sequence is TGTGCCAGCAGCTTCACCGGGACTAGCGTCCACGAGCAGTACTTC.